This is a list of T cell receptor beta chains from one sample in a study of blood T cell repertoires in COVID-19. Sequenced by immunoSEQ multiplex PCR; TCRdb stores in-frame clones only, minus some. Found here are roughly 82,000 clones, more than 75% of them singletons; the top ten hold under 11%. Source material: peripheral blood. Receptors originate from a man in his 60s with acute or convalescent COVID-19. CDR3s include the opening cysteine and the closing phenylalanine or tryptophan. The D gene is left open where the match is weak. Clone sizes are given selectively: once, few, many, or a class where the clone is expanded.

d_call: TRBD1; j_call: TRBJ2-7; clone_size: -; v_call: TRBV11-2; cdr3_aa: CASRHIRGRTYEQYF; cdr3_nt: TGTGCCAGCAGACATATCAGGGGGCGCACCTACGAGCAGTACTTC
d_call: TRBD1; j_call: TRBJ2-2; clone_size: once; v_call: TRBV28; cdr3_aa: CASNLWDRDTGELFF; cdr3_nt: TGTGCCAGCAATCTTTGGGACAGGGACACCGGGGAGCTGTTTTTT
d_call: -; j_call: TRBJ1-2; clone_size: -; v_call: TRBV28; cdr3_aa: CASSLEVTGKGYTF; cdr3_nt: TGTGCCAGCAGTTTAGAAGTAACAGGGAAAGGCTACACCTTC
d_call: -; j_call: TRBJ2-5; clone_size: -; v_call: TRBV14; cdr3_aa: CASSQLGLGETQYF; cdr3_nt: TGTGCCAGCAGCCAACTGGGACTCGGGGAGACCCAGTACTTC
d_call: -; j_call: TRBJ2-2; clone_size: -; v_call: TRBV11-2; cdr3_aa: CASSPGSWEVSTGELFF; cdr3_nt: TGTGCCAGCAGCCCGGGGAGCTGGGAAGTTAGCACCGGGGAGCTGTTTTTT
d_call: TRBD2; j_call: TRBJ2-3; clone_size: -; v_call: TRBV4-3; cdr3_aa: CASSSYLAGVGDTQYF; cdr3_nt: TGCGCCAGCAGCAGCTATCTAGCGGGGGTCGGAGATACGCAGTATTTT
d_call: -; j_call: TRBJ2-3; clone_size: -; v_call: TRBV10-3; cdr3_aa: CAISLAERGTDTQYF; cdr3_nt: TGTGCCATCAGTTTAGCGGAAAGGGGCACAGATACGCAGTATTTT
d_call: TRBD1; j_call: TRBJ1-4; clone_size: -; v_call: TRBV7-2; cdr3_aa: CASSPGQTTEKLFF; cdr3_nt: TGTGCCAGCAGCCCGGGACAGACAACCGAAAAACTGTTTTTT
d_call: TRBD2; j_call: TRBJ2-1; clone_size: -; v_call: TRBV3-1/TRBV3-2; cdr3_aa: CASSKNPPLAGGAYNEQFF; cdr3_nt: TGTGCCAGCAGCAAAAATCCCCCTCTAGCGGGGGGAGCCTACAATGAGCAGTTCTTC
d_call: -; j_call: TRBJ2-3; clone_size: -; v_call: TRBV11-2; cdr3_aa: CASSLVGRDTQYF; cdr3_nt: TGTGCCAGCAGCTTAGTTGGGAGGGATACGCAGTATTTT
d_call: -; j_call: TRBJ2-3; clone_size: -; v_call: TRBV5-1; cdr3_aa: CASSYDGSADTQYF; cdr3_nt: TGCGCCAGCAGCTATGACGGGTCGGCAGATACGCAGTATTTT
d_call: -; j_call: TRBJ2-7; clone_size: -; v_call: TRBV5-5; cdr3_aa: CASSLLGSTSGEQYF; cdr3_nt: TGTGCCAGCAGCTTGCTTGGCTCCACCTCAGGGGAGCAGTACTTC
d_call: -; j_call: TRBJ1-1; clone_size: -; v_call: TRBV23-1; cdr3_aa: CASSQTHTCLRRAFF; cdr3_nt: TGCGCCAGCAGTCAAACCCATACGTGTTTGAGGCGGGCTTTCTTT
d_call: TRBD1; j_call: TRBJ1-4; clone_size: -; v_call: TRBV28; cdr3_aa: CASSSKTGVNEKLFF; cdr3_nt: TGTGCCAGCAGTTCGAAGACAGGGGTAAACGAAAAACTGTTTTTT
d_call: -; j_call: TRBJ1-5; clone_size: -; v_call: TRBV19; cdr3_aa: CASSAQGQRHQPQHF; cdr3_nt: TGTGCCAGTAGTGCCCAGGGGCAGCGTCATCAGCCCCAGCATTTT
d_call: TRBD1; j_call: TRBJ2-7; clone_size: -; v_call: TRBV5-1; cdr3_aa: CASSSGQGIFSEQYF; cdr3_nt: TGCGCCAGCAGCTCCGGACAGGGGATATTCAGCGAGCAGTACTTC
d_call: -; j_call: TRBJ2-3; clone_size: -; v_call: TRBV9; cdr3_aa: CASSVASPDTQYF; cdr3_nt: TGTGCCAGCAGCGTAGCTTCCCCAGATACGCAGTATTTT
d_call: TRBD2; j_call: TRBJ2-5; clone_size: -; v_call: TRBV19; cdr3_aa: CASKVSSGKETQYF; cdr3_nt: TGTGCCAGTAAAGTCAGTAGCGGGAAAGAGACCCAGTACTTC
d_call: -; j_call: TRBJ2-1; clone_size: -; v_call: TRBV7-2; cdr3_aa: CASSWSGHEQFF; cdr3_nt: TGTGCCAGCAGCTGGAGCGGCCATGAGCAGTTCTTC
d_call: -; j_call: TRBJ1-3; clone_size: -; v_call: TRBV28; cdr3_aa: CASSSRQGGNTIYF; cdr3_nt: TGTGCCAGCAGTTCTCGCCAGGGAGGAAACACCATATATTTT
d_call: TRBD2; j_call: TRBJ2-2; clone_size: -; v_call: TRBV7-9; cdr3_aa: CASSKGLGRELFF; cdr3_nt: TGTGCCAGCAGCAAAGGACTAGGAAGGGAGCTGTTTTTT
d_call: TRBD2; j_call: TRBJ2-1; clone_size: -; v_call: TRBV19; cdr3_aa: CASSPRRDGRPLRRNEQFF; cdr3_nt: TGTGCCAGTAGTCCCAGGAGGGACGGGAGGCCCCTGAGGAGGAATGAGCAGTTCTTC
d_call: -; j_call: TRBJ2-7; clone_size: -; v_call: TRBV27; cdr3_aa: CASSTSRGSYEQYF; cdr3_nt: TGTGCCAGCAGTACTTCAAGGGGGTCCTACGAGCAGTACTTC
d_call: TRBD1; j_call: TRBJ1-6; clone_size: -; v_call: TRBV6-1; cdr3_aa: CASSEAGGGQGNSPLHF; cdr3_nt: TGTGCCAGCAGTGAAGCGGGGGGGGGACAGGGTAATTCACCCCTCCACTTT
d_call: TRBD1; j_call: TRBJ2-5; clone_size: -; v_call: TRBV7-9; cdr3_aa: CASSPDRGVLETQYF; cdr3_nt: TGTGCCAGCAGCCCGGACAGGGGAGTCCTGGAGACCCAGTACTTC
d_call: TRBD1; j_call: TRBJ1-5; clone_size: -; v_call: TRBV28; cdr3_aa: CAGQTGRTQPQHF; cdr3_nt: TGTGCCGGCCAGACAGGGAGAACTCAGCCCCAGCATTTT
d_call: -; j_call: TRBJ2-3; clone_size: -; v_call: TRBV21-1; cdr3_aa: CARPTPLGGAVLSAQYF; cdr3_nt: TGTGCCAGACCAACCCCCTTGGGGGGGGCAGTTCTCTCTGCGCAGTATTTT
d_call: TRBD2; j_call: TRBJ2-7; clone_size: -; v_call: TRBV19; cdr3_aa: CASSIGTSGMWGYEQYF; cdr3_nt: TGTGCCAGTAGTATCGGTACTAGCGGGATGTGGGGCTACGAGCAGTACTTC
d_call: TRBD1; j_call: TRBJ2-3; clone_size: -; v_call: TRBV7-6; cdr3_aa: CASSPRDRTTDTQYF; cdr3_nt: TGTGCCAGCAGCCCCCGGGACAGAACCACAGATACGCAGTATTTT
d_call: -; j_call: TRBJ1-3; clone_size: -; v_call: TRBV23-1; cdr3_aa: CASPGFGNTIYF; cdr3_nt: TGCGCCAGTCCGGGATTTGGAAACACCATATATTTT
d_call: TRBD1; j_call: TRBJ1-2; clone_size: -; v_call: TRBV9; cdr3_aa: CASSLDRGREGYTF; cdr3_nt: TGTGCCAGCAGCCTCGACAGGGGGCGGGAGGGCTACACCTTC
d_call: -; j_call: TRBJ1-5; clone_size: -; v_call: TRBV2; cdr3_aa: CASSGARGSNQPQHF; cdr3_nt: TGTGCCAGCAGTGGGGCCAGGGGAAGCAATCAGCCCCAGCATTTT
d_call: TRBD2; j_call: TRBJ2-1; clone_size: once; v_call: TRBV27; cdr3_aa: CASSSPGLAGEQFF; cdr3_nt: TGTGCCAGCAGTTCCCCGGGACTAGCAGGTGAGCAGTTCTTC
d_call: -; j_call: TRBJ1-2; clone_size: -; v_call: TRBV5-4; cdr3_aa: CASSLDRAYGYTF; cdr3_nt: TGTGCCAGCAGCTTGGACAGAGCCTATGGCTACACCTTC
d_call: -; j_call: TRBJ2-3; clone_size: -; v_call: TRBV3-1/TRBV3-2; cdr3_aa: CASSQVLRADTQYF; cdr3_nt: TGTGCCAGCAGCCAAGTCCTGAGGGCAGATACGCAGTATTTT
d_call: -; j_call: TRBJ2-1; clone_size: -; v_call: TRBV12-5; cdr3_aa: CASGLLESWEQLDNEQFF; cdr3_nt: TGTGCTAGTGGTTTGCTAGAGTCTTGGGAGCAATTGGACAATGAGCAGTTCTTC
d_call: TRBD2; j_call: TRBJ2-3; clone_size: -; v_call: TRBV5-4; cdr3_aa: CASSLAGGTSDTQYF; cdr3_nt: TGTGCCAGCAGCCTAGCGGGAGGGACGTCAGATACGCAGTATTTT
d_call: TRBD1; j_call: TRBJ2-3; clone_size: -; v_call: TRBV14; cdr3_aa: CASSLNRGADTQYF; cdr3_nt: TGTGCCAGCAGCCTTAACAGGGGGGCAGATACGCAGTATTTT
d_call: -; j_call: TRBJ1-2; clone_size: -; v_call: TRBV6-2/TRBV6-3; cdr3_aa: CASSLSRTNYGYTF; cdr3_nt: TGTGCCAGCAGTCTCTCCAGAACTAACTATGGCTACACCTTC
d_call: -; j_call: TRBJ1-6; clone_size: -; v_call: TRBV7-2; cdr3_aa: CASSRRGGDSPLHF; cdr3_nt: TGTGCCAGCAGCCGCAGGGGTGGGGATTCACCCCTCCACTTT